This T cell receptor beta chain was recorded in a study of shared clonotypes between healthy human individuals. About the study: With ages of 18 to 49, the donors were a couple of women and three men. Broader study findings: Donors were few, which limited the genetic and exposure-history diversity represented.

Once extracted for a subset, genomic DNA was divided evenly among several immunoSEQ plates. Generated by immunoSEQ multiplex PCR, the TCRdb table keeps only in-frame clones and is missing some. The table records hundreds of thousands of clones, around 78% of them present only once. Germline-derived CDR1 and CDR2 are SNHLY and FYNNEI. Trimming shortened V by 4 bases and J by 8 bases, and 9 bases separated the two germline ends. The CDR3 has 13 residues. In its sample, this clone was seen once. Its specificity is not known. V gene TRBV2 combines with J gene TRBJ1-6; no reliable D call. Sequences were obtained from PBMCs. This TCR was recovered from a woman between 40 and 50 years old in good health. Some clones in this sample may be carry-over from other donors' samples. The CDR3, as DNA: TGTGCCAGCAGTGTGTCCACGGATTCACCCCTCCACTTT. This codes for CASSVSTDSPLHF.